Here is one T cell receptor beta chain with its context. The CDR3 runs 17 residues. Germline assignment: CDR1 SEHNR and CDR2 FQNEAQ (reference sequence). V was clipped by 5 bases and J by 2 bases; unmatched bases: 10. Sequencing used immunoSEQ multiplex PCR; TCRdb keeps in-frame clones, though not all of them. The repertoire includes some 260,000 clones, more than 75% of them detected once, and 0.75% to 1% sits in the top ten. This sample was taken from a study of blood T cell repertoires in COVID-19. The sequence derives from a woman aged 40 to 49 who had recovered from COVID-19. Input material: peripheral blood. The chain recombines TRBV7-9 with TRBJ2-2, with TRBD2 identical over 8 bases. CDR3 DNA: TGTGCCAGCAGCCCTAGGGCTGCGGGGGGAAACACCGGGGAGCTGTTTTTT. Translated: CASSPRAAGGNTGELFF.